One sample yielded the 3 T cell receptor beta chains listed below, sequenced in a study of cytomegalovirus exposure and HLA in healthy donors. Both 60 Vbeta primers and 13 Jbeta primers went into the PCR. The method was immunoSEQ multiplex PCR; TCRdb's version includes in-frame clones alone and lacks a portion of them. The sample lists 90,000 to 110,000 clones; about 81% were seen once. The sample comprised PBMCs. The receptor source for this set is a man aged 25 to 40 in good health and CMV-seronegative.

This chain connects TRBV7-9 to TRBJ2-6; TRBD2 might be the D (5 bases). CDR3 length: 16 residues. Trimming removed 5 bases from V and 0 bases from J, with 11 bases in between. The germline V gene has CDR1 SEHNR and CDR2 FQNEAQ (reference sequence). The CDR3 protein is CASSPRRDSGANVLTF. CDR3 coding DNA: TGTGCCAGCAGCCCCCGACGGGACTCTGGGGCCAACGTCCTGACTTTC.

This clone was picked up a small number of times. The CDR3 sequence: CAWSFGGTSTDTQYF. CDR3 nucleotides: TGTGCCTGGAGTTTTGGAGGAACTAGCACAGATACGCAGTATTTT. The chain carries TRBV30 and TRBJ2-3, with TRBD2 as a possible D gene (5 bases). Germline V CDR1 and CDR2: GTSNPN, SVGIG (reference sequence). Trimming pared 2 bases from V and 0 bases from J, leaving 12 bases between. The CDR3 is made up of 15 amino acids. Full variable domain (missing parts from reference TRBV30 and TRBJ2-3): SQTIHQWPATLVQPVGSPLSLECTVEGTSNPNLYWYRQAAGRGLQLLFYSVGIGQISSEVPQNLSASRPQDRQFILSSKKLLLSDSGFYLCAWSFGGTSTDTQYFGPGTRLTVL.

V is TRBV5-1 and J is TRBJ2-5, with 9 bases that match TRBD1. Per germline, CDR1 SGHRS and CDR2 YFSETQ. This CDR3 is built from 16 residues. Losses at the gene ends were 5 bases for V and 5 bases for J; bases not matched to a gene: 13. The CDR3 coding sequence is TGCGCCAGCAGACCGCAAACCGGGACAGGGATGGAGACCCAGTACTTC. It specifies CASRPQTGTGMETQYF.